These T cell receptor beta chains were read from a single sample in a study of blood T cells in healthy people across ages. A single record per CDR3 protein comes from TCRdb applying MiXCR to the 5' RACE reads. The top ten clones hold approximately 7.9% of a sample with over a million distinct CDR3 sequences, about 40% of them seen once. Sequencing input: blood. The source of these receptors is a woman under 30 in good health. The CDR3 runs from the conserved cysteine through the conserved F or W. Fields, in order: J gene, clone size, D gene, V gene, CDR3 DNA, CDR3 protein. D genes are given only for firm matches. The size field is filled for only some rows; it gives once, few, many or a size class.

>TRBJ1-5|-|-|TRBV6-5
TGTGCCAGCAGCCGTGATCAGGGTAATAGCAATCAGCCCCAGCATTTT
CASSRDQGNSNQPQHF
>TRBJ2-1|few|-|TRBV28
TGTGCCAGCAGTTTATACGCCGGGGAGCAGTTCTTC
CASSLYAGEQFF
>TRBJ2-1|few|TRBD2|TRBV12-3/TRBV12-4
TGTGCCAGCAGGGTAACCGGGACTAGGACCAATGAGCAGTTCTTC
CASRVTGTRTNEQFF
>TRBJ2-5|-|TRBD2|TRBV12-3/TRBV12-4
TGTGCCAGCACCCCTTTGGGACTAGCTCAGGAGACCCAGTACTTC
CASTPLGLAQETQYF
>TRBJ1-2|-|TRBD1|TRBV6-6
TGTGCCAGCAGATATGGACAGGGGGCCTATGGCTACACCTTC
CASRYGQGAYGYTF
>TRBJ2-3|-|TRBD2|TRBV5-1
TGCGCCAGCAGCTCATCGAGGACTAGCGGGGGGGTCAGCACAGATACGCAGTATTTT
CASSSSRTSGGVSTDTQYF
>TRBJ2-1|-|TRBD1|TRBV6-1
TGTGCCAGCAGGACCGGGACAGGGGATTACAATGAGCAGTTCTTC
CASRTGTGDYNEQFF
>TRBJ2-2|few|TRBD2|TRBV25-1
TGTGCCAGCAGTCCGTCGAATCCGGCTAGCGGGAGTATCACCGGGGAGCTGTTTTTT
CASSPSNPASGSITGELFF
>TRBJ2-7|-|TRBD2|TRBV27
TGTGCCAGCAGTTTAAACAGCGGGGGCCTCTACGAGCAGTACTTC
CASSLNSGGLYEQYF
>TRBJ2-1|-|TRBD1|TRBV7-3
TGTGCCAGCAGCCGGGGTCAGGGGGATAATGAGCAGTTCTTC
CASSRGQGDNEQFF
>TRBJ2-7|-|TRBD1|TRBV6-5
TGTGCCAGCAGCAACTCAGGGGGTCCCGAGCAGTACTTC
CASSNSGGPEQYF
>TRBJ2-7|few|-|TRBV7-9
TGTGCCAGCAGCTTCGGGGGGCGCGGCGAGCAGTACTTC
CASSFGGRGEQYF
>TRBJ1-1|-|-|TRBV4-1
TGCGCCAGCAGCCAAGTTGGGACCAACACTGAAGCTTTCTTT
CASSQVGTNTEAFF
>TRBJ2-7|-|-|TRBV7-9
TGTGCCAGCAGCCCCCCCCCGTACAATGAGCAGTACTTC
CASSPPPYNEQYF
>TRBJ1-2|few|TRBD1|TRBV6-5
TGTGCCAGCAGTCCCCAAGGACAGGGCGTTGGGGGCTACACCTTC
CASSPQGQGVGGYTF
>TRBJ1-1|few|TRBD1|TRBV2
TGTGCCAGCATCCCCGGGACAGGGGGCACTGAAGCTTTCTTT
CASIPGTGGTEAFF
>TRBJ1-1|-|-|TRBV29-1
TGCAGCGTTGAAGATGATTCGGGGGCTGAAGCTTTCTTT
CSVEDDSGAEAFF
>TRBJ2-7|-|TRBD1|TRBV5-1
TGCGCCAGCAGCACTGGGACAGAAACCTTCTACGAGCAGTACTTC
CASSTGTETFYEQYF
>TRBJ1-2|few|-|TRBV3-1
TGTGCCAGCAGCCAAGATATGTGGGGTGGCTACACCTTC
CASSQDMWGGYTF
>TRBJ2-2|-|-|TRBV9
TGTGCCAGCAGCGTAGGAGGGGGGGGGACCACCGGGGAGCTGTTTTTT
CASSVGGGGTTGELFF
>TRBJ1-2|-|-|TRBV20-1
TGCAGTGCTACAGGGTCGGGCTATGGCTACACCTTC
CSATGSGYGYTF
>TRBJ1-2|-|TRBD1|TRBV10-2
TGCGCCAGCAGTGAGTCGAAAGGGGGCGGGGACGGCTACACCTTC
CASSESKGGGDGYTF
>TRBJ2-5|-|-|TRBV15
TGTGCCACCAGCAGTCTGCGGGGACTTCAAGAGACCCGGTACTTC
CATSSLRGLQETRYF
>TRBJ1-1|-|-|TRBV24-1
TGTGCCACCAGGGCGAGGGGGGCAGGGCTCACTGAAGCTTTCTTT
CATRARGAGLTEAFF
>TRBJ2-3|few|-|TRBV7-9
TGTGCCAGCAGCCTGTTAGCGGATAGCCGCACAGATACGCAGTATTTT
CASSLLADSRTDTQYF
>TRBJ1-1|-|-|TRBV6-2/TRBV6-3
TGTGCCAGCAGTTACCCCGGACAGAACACTGAAGCTTTCTTT
CASSYPGQNTEAFF
>TRBJ1-1|-|TRBD1|TRBV6-2/TRBV6-3
TGTGCCAGCAGTTATTCGGGACAGAGCGGGACTGAAGCTTTCTTT
CASSYSGQSGTEAFF
>TRBJ2-1|-|TRBD2|TRBV6-6
TGTGCCAGCACCAATCCGGGACTAGCGGGTGGAGAGCAGTTCTTC
CASTNPGLAGGEQFF
>TRBJ2-3|-|-|TRBV25-1
TGTGCCAGCAGTGATTTGGGGAAGACTGTGGCAGATACGCAGTATTTT
CASSDLGKTVADTQYF
>TRBJ1-2|once|-|TRBV5-6
TGTGCCAGCAGCTTGGTAGGCTTGCAGGTAGATGGCTACACCTTC
CASSLVGLQVDGYTF
>TRBJ1-2|few|TRBD1|TRBV14
TGTGCCAGCAGCCAGTATACAGGGGGCTTTGGCTACACCTTC
CASSQYTGGFGYTF
>TRBJ1-6|-|TRBD1|TRBV6-5
TGTGCCAGCAGTCCATGGACAGGGAGGGATTCACCCCTCCACTTT
CASSPWTGRDSPLHF
>TRBJ2-3|-|TRBD2|TRBV5-1
TGCGCCAGCAGCTTGGCAACCGGGACTAGCGGGACCTATACAGATACGCAGTATTTT
CASSLATGTSGTYTDTQYF
>TRBJ2-7|few|TRBD2|TRBV10-3
TGTGCCATCAGTCCCGTAGCGGGAACCTACGAGCAGTACTTC
CAISPVAGTYEQYF
>TRBJ2-7|once|-|TRBV20-1
TGCAGTGCTCCGCCGACAGGACCATTCTACGAGCAGTACTTC
CSAPPTGPFYEQYF
>TRBJ2-3|-|TRBD2|TRBV12-3/TRBV12-4
TGTGCCAGCAGTCAACCCTCCGGGACTAGCGGGGGGGCTACGCAGTATTTT
CASSQPSGTSGGATQYF
>TRBJ2-1|-|TRBD1|TRBV12-3/TRBV12-4
TGTGCCAGCAGTTTTCCAACAGGGGGCGAGTACAATGAGCAGTTCTTC
CASSFPTGGEYNEQFF
>TRBJ2-7|-|-|TRBV12-3/TRBV12-4
TGTGCCAGCAGTGGGGGACCCCCCGGGGAGTACTTC
CASSGGPPGEYF
>TRBJ2-1|-|TRBD2|TRBV6-6
TGTGCCAGCGGCCACGGACTAGTAGTCGATGAGCAGTTCTTC
CASGHGLVVDEQFF
>TRBJ2-4|few|-|TRBV9
TGTGCCAGCAGCGAGACTACACTAGCCAAAAACATTCAGTACTTC
CASSETTLAKNIQYF
>TRBJ2-7|-|TRBD2|TRBV20-1
TGCAGTGCTAGTTCTGGGAGCGGGGGGGCCTACGAGCAGTACTTC
CSASSGSGGAYEQYF
>TRBJ2-3|few|TRBD2|TRBV6-1
TGTGCCATGGCCTCCGGGGCGGGAGGACGATTAACAGATACGCAGTATTTT
CAMASGAGGRLTDTQYF
>TRBJ2-7|many|-|TRBV5-1
TGCGCCAGCAGCTTTCCAGGGGCCTACGAGCAGTACTTC
CASSFPGAYEQYF
>TRBJ2-1|-|TRBD2|TRBV2
TGTGCCAGCAACCGACGAGCGGGAGGGGCGAATGAGCAGTTCTTC
CASNRRAGGANEQFF